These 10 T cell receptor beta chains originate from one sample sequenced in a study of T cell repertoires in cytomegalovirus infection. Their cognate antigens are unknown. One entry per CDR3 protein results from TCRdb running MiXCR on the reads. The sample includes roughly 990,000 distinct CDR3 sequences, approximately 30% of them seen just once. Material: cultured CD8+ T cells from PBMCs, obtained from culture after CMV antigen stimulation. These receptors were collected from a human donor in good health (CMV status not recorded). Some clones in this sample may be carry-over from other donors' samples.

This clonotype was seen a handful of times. CDR3 nucleotide sequence: TGTGCCAGCAGCCGGACAGTGGGGATCGACGAGCAGTACTTC. Encoded protein: CASSRTVGIDEQYF. The chain carries TRBV7-6 and TRBJ2-7; weak D call: TRBD1 (6 bases). Germline V gene lookup returns CDR1 SGHVS and CDR2 FNYEAQ. This CDR3 is 14 amino acids long. Trimming pared 5 bases from V and 5 bases from J, leaving 16 bases between.

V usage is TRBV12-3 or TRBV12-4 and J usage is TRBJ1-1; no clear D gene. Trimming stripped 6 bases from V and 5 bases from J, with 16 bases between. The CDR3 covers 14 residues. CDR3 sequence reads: CASRRTLGRTEAFF. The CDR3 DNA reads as TGTGCCAGCAGAAGGACCCTCGGCCGGACTGAAGCTTTCTTT.

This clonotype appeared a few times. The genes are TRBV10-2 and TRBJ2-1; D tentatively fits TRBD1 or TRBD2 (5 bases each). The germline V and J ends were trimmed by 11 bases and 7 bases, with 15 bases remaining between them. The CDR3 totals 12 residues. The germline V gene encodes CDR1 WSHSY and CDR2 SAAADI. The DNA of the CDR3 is TGCGCCTCACAAGTGGGGGTAAATGAGCAGTTCTTC. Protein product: CASQVGVNEQFF.

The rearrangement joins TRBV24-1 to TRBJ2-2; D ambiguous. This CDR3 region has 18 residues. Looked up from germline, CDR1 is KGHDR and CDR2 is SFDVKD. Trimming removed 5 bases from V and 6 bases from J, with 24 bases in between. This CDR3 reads CATSANEASRPFPGELFF. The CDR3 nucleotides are TGTGCCACCAGTGCCAACGAGGCTAGTCGACCTTTCCCCGGGGAGCTGTTTTTT.

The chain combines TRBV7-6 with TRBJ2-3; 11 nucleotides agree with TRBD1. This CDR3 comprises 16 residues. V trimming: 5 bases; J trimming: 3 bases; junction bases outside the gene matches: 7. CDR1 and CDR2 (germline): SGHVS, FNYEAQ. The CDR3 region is CASSGQGAISTDTQYF. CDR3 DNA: TGTGCCAGCAGCGGACAGGGGGCGATATCGACAGATACGCAGTATTTT.

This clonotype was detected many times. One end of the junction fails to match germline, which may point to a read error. In DNA form, the CDR3 reads TGTGCCAGCACTTACGGGACTGAAGCTTTCTTT. The encoded protein is CASTYGTEAFF. J is TRBJ1-1 and V is TRBV6-2 or TRBV6-3; D not certain. The CDR3 spans 11 residues. Germline loops: CDR1 MNHEY, CDR2 SVGEGT.

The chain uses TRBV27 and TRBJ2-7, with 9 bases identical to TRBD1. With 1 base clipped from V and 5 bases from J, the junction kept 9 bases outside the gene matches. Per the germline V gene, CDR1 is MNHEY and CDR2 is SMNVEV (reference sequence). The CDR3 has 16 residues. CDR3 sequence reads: CASSLLGTGGPDEQYF. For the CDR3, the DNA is TGTGCCAGCAGTTTATTGGGCACAGGGGGCCCCGACGAGCAGTACTTC.

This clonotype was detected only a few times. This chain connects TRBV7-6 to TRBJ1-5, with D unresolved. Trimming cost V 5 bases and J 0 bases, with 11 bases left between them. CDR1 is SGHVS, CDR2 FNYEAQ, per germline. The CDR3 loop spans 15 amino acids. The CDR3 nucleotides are TGTGCCAGCAGCCCGTGGGCCGGTAGCAATCAGCCCCAGCATTTT. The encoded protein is CASSPWAGSNQPQHF. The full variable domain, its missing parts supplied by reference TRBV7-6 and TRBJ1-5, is GAGVSQSPRYKVTKRGQDVALRCDPISGHVSLYWYRQALGQGPEFLTYFNYEAQQDKSGLPNDRFSAERPEGSISTLTIQRTEQRDSAMYRCASSPWAGSNQPQHFGDGTRLSIL.

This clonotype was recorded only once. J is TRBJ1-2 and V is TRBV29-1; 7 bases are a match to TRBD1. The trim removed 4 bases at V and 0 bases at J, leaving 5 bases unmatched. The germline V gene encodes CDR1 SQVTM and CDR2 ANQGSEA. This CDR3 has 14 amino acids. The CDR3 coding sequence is TGCAGCGTTGCCCGGGGACAGCCTAACTATGGCTACACCTTC. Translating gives CSVARGQPNYGYTF.

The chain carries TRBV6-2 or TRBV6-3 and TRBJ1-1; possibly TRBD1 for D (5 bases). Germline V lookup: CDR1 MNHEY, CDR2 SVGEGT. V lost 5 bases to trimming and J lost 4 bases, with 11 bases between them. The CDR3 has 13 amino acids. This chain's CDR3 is CASSRTLSTEAFF. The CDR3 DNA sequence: TGTGCCAGCAGTCGGACACTGAGCACTGAAGCTTTCTTT.